The 7 T cell receptor beta chains below were found in one sample sequenced in a study of beta chain features in type 1 diabetes. Expressed TCRB transcripts were sequenced because the isolated RNA had all been reverse transcribed beforehand. Repertoires were generated with immunoSEQ multiplex PCR, while TCRdb's copy carries only in-frame clones and drops some. The table lists roughly 150,000 clones, 9% to 10% of them singletons, with 0.7% in the top ten. Points from the study as a whole: The study found moderately but significantly shorter TCRB CDR3s in all four CD4+ subsets of Type 1 diabetes patients.

Their antigens remain unidentified. Sequencing was done on a sample of central memory CD4+ T cells from blood. These receptors were collected from a woman in her twenties or thirties with type 1 diabetes.

This clone was seen a handful of times. V usage is TRBV27 and J usage is TRBJ1-5; TRBD1 matches at 7 bases. With V trimmed by 6 bases and J by 8 bases, 10 bases remained unmatched. Germline assignment: CDR1 MNHEY and CDR2 SMNVEV (reference sequence). CDR3 length: 14 amino acids. The DNA of the CDR3 is TGTGCCAGCAGCCTCCAGGGGGACGCAAAGCCCCAGCATTTT. Translating it yields CASSLQGDAKPQHF.

This chain connects TRBV11-2 to TRBJ2-3; tentative D call: TRBD2 (6 bases). This CDR3 spans 15 amino acids. From germline, CDR1 is SGHAT and CDR2 FQNNGV. V lost 5 bases and J 2 bases, leaving 14 bases between the germline ends. In DNA form, the CDR3 reads TGTGCCAGCAGCCCGAAGGGCGGGGCCACAGATACGCAGTATTTT. Its translation: CASSPKGGATDTQYF.

This rearrangement joins TRBV9 to TRBJ2-1, with 8 bases aligning to TRBD2. The CDR3 sequence is 16 residues long. The junction had 8 bases not matched to a gene; V was cut back by 4 bases and J by 2 bases. Germline assignment: CDR1 SGDLS and CDR2 YYNGEE. The CDR3 DNA sequence: TGTGCCAGCAGCAGGGCGGGAGGACTACCCTACAATGAGCAGTTCTTC. Protein: CASSRAGGLPYNEQFF. Full variable domain (rest looked up from reference TRBV9 and TRBJ2-1): DSGVTQTPKHLITATGQRVTLRCSPRSGDLSVYWYQQSLDQGLQFLIQYYNGEERAKGNILERFSAQQFPDLHSELNLSSLELGDSALYFCASSRAGGLPYNEQFFGPGTRLTVL.

The chain is built from TRBV4-2 and TRBJ2-1; 9 nucleotides line up with TRBD2. V lost 3 bases to trimming and J lost 7 bases; unmatched junction nucleotides: 7. CDR3 length equals 15 residues. Germline V gene lookup returns CDR1 LGHNA and CDR2 YNFKEQ. CDR3 nucleotides: TGTGCCAGCAGCCAGCCGGGTAGCGGGGGAAATGAGCAGTTCTTC. As protein: CASSQPGSGGNEQFF.

This clone has a handful of counts. The V call is TRBV2, the J call TRBJ2-5, with a tentative D call TRBD1 (5 bases). This CDR3 contains 14 residues. CDR1 is SNHLY, CDR2 FYNNEI, per germline. V was shortened by 6 bases and J by 5 bases, with 16 bases between the two germline ends. The CDR3 region is CASRPGWALETQYF. CDR3 DNA sequence: TGTGCCAGCAGACCAGGGTGGGCACTTGAGACCCAGTACTTC.

The chain employs TRBV28 and TRBJ1-2, with a tentative D call TRBD1 (5 bases). The CDR3 extends over 11 amino acids. Trimming shortened V by 7 bases and J by 5 bases, and 8 bases separated the two germline ends. The V gene's germline CDR1 is MDHEN and CDR2 SYDVKM. The CDR3 protein is CASIGGYGYTF. Written as DNA, the CDR3 is TGTGCCAGCATCGGGGGTTATGGCTACACCTTC.

This clone came up a few times. J is TRBJ2-1 and V is TRBV4-2; 12 bases agree with TRBD1. The trim removed 6 bases at V and 9 bases at J, leaving 9 bases unmatched. The length of the CDR3 is 15 residues. The germline V gene has CDR1 LGHNA and CDR2 YNFKEQ. The CDR3 reads CASSQPGTGGREQFF. As DNA, the CDR3 is TGTGCCAGCAGTCAGCCGGGGACAGGGGGCCGTGAGCAGTTCTTC.